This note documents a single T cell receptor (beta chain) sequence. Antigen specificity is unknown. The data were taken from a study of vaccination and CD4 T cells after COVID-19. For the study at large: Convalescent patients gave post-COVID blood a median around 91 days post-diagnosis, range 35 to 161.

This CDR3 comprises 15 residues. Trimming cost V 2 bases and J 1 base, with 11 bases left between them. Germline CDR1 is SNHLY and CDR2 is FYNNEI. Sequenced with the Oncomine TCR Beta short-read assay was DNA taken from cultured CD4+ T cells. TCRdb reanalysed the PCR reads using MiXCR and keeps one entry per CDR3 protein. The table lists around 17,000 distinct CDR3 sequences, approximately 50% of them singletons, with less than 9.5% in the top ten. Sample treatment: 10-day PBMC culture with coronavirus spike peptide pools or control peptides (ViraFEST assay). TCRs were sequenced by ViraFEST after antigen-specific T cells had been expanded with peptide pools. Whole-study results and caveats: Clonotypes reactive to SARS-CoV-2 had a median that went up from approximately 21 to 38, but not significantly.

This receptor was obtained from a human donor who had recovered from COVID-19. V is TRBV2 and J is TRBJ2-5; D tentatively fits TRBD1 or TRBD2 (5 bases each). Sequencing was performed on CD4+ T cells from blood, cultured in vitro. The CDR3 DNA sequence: TGTGCCAGCAGTGAATGGGGGACGGGCCAAGAGACCCAGTACTTC. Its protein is CASSEWGTGQETQYF. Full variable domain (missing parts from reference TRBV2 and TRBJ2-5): EPEVTQTPSHQVTQMGQEVILRCVPISNHLYFYWYRQILGQKVEFLVSFYNNEISEKSEIFDDQFSVERPDGSNFTLKIRSTKLEDSAMYFCASSEWGTGQETQYFGPGTRLLVL.